Below are 15 T cell receptor beta chains sequenced from a single sample in a study of immune evolution from preneoplasia to lung adenocarcinoma. Sequencing used immunoSEQ multiplex PCR; TCRdb keeps in-frame clones, though not all of them. The sample holds about 10,000 clones; around 90% are singletons and the top ten take 2.3%. Sequences were obtained from FFPE invasive lung adenocarcinoma tissue. Receptor source: a person between 65 and 79 years old with invasive lung adenocarcinoma.

The chain combines TRBV30 with TRBJ2-3; possible D gene TRBD2, 6 bases. CDR3 length: 15 amino acids. In germline, CDR1 is GTSNPN, CDR2 SVGIG (reference sequence). The V end was cut by 2 bases, the J end by 0 bases, with 12 bases between. CDR3 coding DNA: TGTGCCTGGAGTACCGGGACTCGAAGCACAGATACGCAGTATTTT. This gives the protein CAWSTGTRSTDTQYF.

The rearrangement joins TRBV5-1 to TRBJ2-7; D might be TRBD2 (5 bases). The CDR3 totals 14 residues. Trimming took off 4 bases at V and 0 bases at J, with 11 bases between the two ends. Germline CDR1 reads SGHRS; CDR2 reads YFSETQ. CDR3 DNA sequence: TGCGCCAGCAGCCCCGGGGAGAGCTCCTACGAGCAGTACTTC. It encodes CASSPGESSYEQYF.

The CDR3 coding sequence is TGTGCCAGCTCACCAGGGGGAGGTGGGTCCTACGAGCAGTACTTC. Translating it yields CASSPGGGGSYEQYF. V is TRBV18 and J is TRBJ2-7, with a tentative D call TRBD2 (6 bases). Trimming took 2 bases from V and 1 from J, leaving 12 bases between them. The germline CDR1 and CDR2 sequences are KGHSH and LQKENI. The CDR3 is made up of 15 amino acids.

The CDR3 is CSVEDPGGGYTF. The CDR3 DNA follows: TGCAGCGTTGAAGATCCGGGGGGAGGCTACACCTTC. The genes are TRBV29-1 and TRBJ1-2; D possibly corresponds to TRBD1 (5 bases). The germline gives CDR1 SQVTM, CDR2 ANQGSEA. This CDR3 comprises 12 residues. Trimming took off 0 bases at V and 8 bases at J, with 10 bases between the two ends.

The count of this clone is one. The chain carries TRBV29-1 and TRBJ2-6; TRBD1 aligns across 9 bases. The germline gives CDR1 SQVTM, CDR2 ANQGSEA. There are 15 residues in the CDR3. V lost 6 bases and J lost 4; bases outside the gene matches: 7. In DNA, the CDR3 is TGCAGCGTCATCTTACAGGGGGCCGGGGCCAACGTCCTGACTTTC. Residues: CSVILQGAGANVLTF. Complete variable domain (other parts from reference TRBV29-1 and TRBJ2-6): SAVISQKPSRDICQRGTSLTIQCQVDSQVTMMFWYRQQPGQSLTLIATANQGSEATYESGFVIDKFPISRPNLTFSTLTVSNMSPEDSSIYLCSVILQGAGANVLTFGAGSRLTVL.

This clone has just one count. The chain has TRBV10-3 and TRBJ2-3, with 8 bases identical to TRBD2. CDR1 and CDR2 from the germline V gene are ENHRY and SYGVKD. After removal of 10 bases from V and 4 bases from J, the junction contained 13 bases not matched to a gene. The CDR3 is made up of 15 amino acids. The CDR3 region has the DNA TGTGCCACCTTCCCGGGAGGGCCGAGGGCAGATACGCAGTATTTT. Translating gives CATFPGGPRADTQYF.

In the case of this clone: The same CDR3 can be traced to other DNA sequences in this sample. The V gene is TRBV11-2, the J gene TRBJ2-7; TRBD2 matches at 8 bases. V was clipped by 0 bases and J by 4 bases; unmatched bases: 8. Per germline, CDR1 SGHAT and CDR2 FQNNGV. The CDR3 runs to 16 residues. The CDR3 DNA reads TGTGCCAGCAGCTTAGATGGCGGGGGGATGGGTTACGAGCAGTACTTC. Translation: CASSLDGGGMGYEQYF.

This chain uses TRBV5-1 with TRBJ1-1, with a weak D call TRBD1 (5 bases). Between the trimmed V and J ends, which lost 2 bases and 8 bases, there was a span of 16 bases. Germline V CDR1 and CDR2: SGHRS, YFSETQ. The CDR3 is 14 amino acids. The CDR3 DNA reads TGCGCCAGCAGCTTTGGGGACTCCGGGCAAGAAGCTTTCTTT. It is translated as CASSFGDSGQEAFF.

The chain joins TRBV4-1 to TRBJ2-4; TRBD1 aligns across 8 bases. Germline V gene data show CDR1 as MGHRA and CDR2 as YSYEKL. CDR3 size: 15 residues. V was clipped by 3 bases and J by 9 bases; unmatched bases: 10. CDR3 sequence: CASSQDRDRSSIQYF. CDR3 sequence (DNA): TGCGCCAGCAGCCAGGACAGGGACCGTTCGAGCATTCAGTACTTC.

The chain carries TRBV6-1 and TRBJ1-1; D gene unclear. The germline gives CDR1 MNHNS, CDR2 SASEGT. This CDR3 has 13 amino acids. Between the trimmed V and J ends, which lost 6 bases and 3 bases, there was a span of 11 bases. Here the CDR3 DNA reads TGTGCCAGCAGAAAAGACGGTCACACTGAAGCTTTCTTT. Encoded protein: CASRKDGHTEAFF.

The chain is built from TRBV28 and TRBJ1-1; weak D call: TRBD1 (5 bases). Germline V gene data show CDR1 as MDHEN and CDR2 as SYDVKM. This CDR3 spans 14 amino acids. Trimming took off 3 bases at V and 5 bases at J, with 13 bases between the two ends. CDR3 residues: CASSLGRAGTEAFF. CDR3 DNA: TGTGCCAGCAGTTTGGGACGGGCGGGGACTGAAGCTTTCTTT.

This clone was observed once. The chain links TRBV18 to TRBJ1-5, with D perhaps matching TRBD1 (6 bases). The CDR3 extends over 16 amino acids. The V gene lost 4 bases and the J gene lost 0 bases, with 13 bases spanning the gap. Germline V gene data show CDR1 as KGHSH and CDR2 as LQKENI. CDR3 sequence: CASSHRALYSNQPQHF. The CDR3 DNA is TGTGCCAGCTCACACAGGGCGCTATATAGCAATCAGCCCCAGCATTTT.

The chain is built from TRBV10-3 and TRBJ2-3, with D perhaps matching TRBD2 (6 bases). Per germline, CDR1 ENHRY and CDR2 SYGVKD. V was trimmed by 7 bases and J by 0 bases, leaving 14 bases between them. This CDR3 comprises 15 residues. DNA for the CDR3: TGTGCCATCACCCACGGGAGCGATAGCACAGATACGCAGTATTTT. It codes for CAITHGSDSTDTQYF.

The chain employs TRBV10-2 and TRBJ2-5, with 12 bases aligning to TRBD2. The CDR3 spans 17 residues. J was trimmed by 6 bases and V by 6 bases; bases with no gene match: 14. In germline, CDR1 is WSHSY, CDR2 SAAADI. CDR3 DNA sequence: TGCGCCAGCAGCGACCCTTCTAGCGGGGGGGCGGGGAAGACCCAGTACTTC. Protein: CASSDPSSGGAGKTQYF.

The rearrangement uses TRBV15 and TRBJ1-1, with D perhaps matching TRBD1 (6 bases). The V gene's germline CDR1 is LNHNV and CDR2 YYDKDF (reference sequence). The CDR3 has 15 amino acids. The V and J ends lost 2 bases and 0 bases respectively, with 10 bases between them. This CDR3 is CATSRLRGMNTEAFF. As DNA, the CDR3 is TGTGCCACCAGCAGACTGAGGGGGATGAACACTGAAGCTTTCTTT.